The next 9 T cell receptor beta chains were all read from a single sample in a study of blood T cells in healthy people across ages. The second PCR ran about 6 to 11 cycles with a sample-barcoded 5' primer and J-beta primers. TCRdb fed the 5' RACE reads into MiXCR, producing one record per CDR3 protein. The sample carries some 1.1 million distinct CDR3 sequences, less than 45% recorded once. Sequencing was carried out using blood. Source of these receptors: a man between 18 and 29 years old in good health.

The genes are TRBV29-1 and TRBJ2-4; D ambiguous. Per germline, CDR1 SQVTM and CDR2 ANQGSEA. This CDR3 spans 13 amino acids. Trimming took off 3 bases at V and 1 base at J, with 7 bases between the two ends. The CDR3 spells CSVELRAKNIQYF. CDR3 bases: TGCAGCGTTGAGCTGAGGGCCAAAAACATTCAGTACTTC.

This clonotype was seen a handful of times. The gene calls are TRBV9 and TRBJ2-3; the D gene is possibly TRBD2 (5 bases). This CDR3 has 14 amino acids. Germline CDR1 is SGDLS and CDR2 is YYNGEE. V gave up 0 bases and J gave up 4 bases, with 9 bases separating them. The CDR3 bases are TGTGCCAGCAGCGTAGATACGGGGTCAGATACGCAGTATTTT. This encodes CASSVDTGSDTQYF. Supplemented by reference TRBV9 and TRBJ2-3, the full variable domain reads DSGVTQTPKHLITATGQRVTLRCSPRSGDLSVYWYQQSLDQGLQFLIQYYNGEERAKGNILERFSAQQFPDLHSELNLSSLELGDSALYFCASSVDTGSDTQYFGPGTRLTVL.

This chain links TRBV7-2 with TRBJ1-2; possibly TRBD1 for D (6 bases). V lost 2 bases to trimming and J lost 2 bases, with 12 bases between them. Per the germline V gene, CDR1 is SGHTA and CDR2 is FQGNSA. The CDR3 loop spans 15 amino acids. The CDR3 here is CASSLWWQGNYGYTF. CDR3 in DNA: TGTGCCAGCAGCTTATGGTGGCAGGGGAACTATGGCTACACCTTC.

The chain employs TRBV7-9 and TRBJ1-1; TRBD1 agrees at 10 bases. There are 16 residues in the CDR3. Trimming removed 1 base from V and 1 base from J; junction bases left unmatched: 3. Germline V gene data show CDR1 as SEHNR and CDR2 as FQNEAQ (reference sequence). CDR3 amino acids: CASSLEGQGPNTEAFF. CDR3 nucleotides: TGTGCCAGCAGCTTAGAGGGACAGGGGCCGAACACTGAAGCTTTCTTT.

This clonotype has just a few counts. This chain links TRBV5-1 with TRBJ1-1; TRBD1 matches 8 bases. The CDR3 contains 16 residues. Germline CDR1 is SGHRS and CDR2 is YFSETQ. J lost 0 bases, V lost 3 bases, and 7 bases had no gene match. This chain's CDR3 is CASSSGQDYMNTEAFF. DNA for the CDR3: TGCGCCAGCAGCTCGGGACAGGATTACATGAACACTGAAGCTTTCTTT.

This clonotype was counted many times. The chain employs TRBV12-3 or TRBV12-4 and TRBJ1-2; TRBD1 matches 10 bases. The CDR3 is 14 residues long. V was clipped by 3 bases and J by 5 bases; unmatched bases: 3. The CDR3 protein is CASSFGGQGYGYTF. The CDR3 coding sequence is TGTGCCAGCAGTTTTGGGGGACAGGGGTATGGCTACACCTTC.

This clonotype was detected only a few times. The chain links TRBV6-5 to TRBJ1-1; D not resolved. V lost 7 bases, J lost 0 bases, and 6 bases lay in between. Germline V gives CDR1 MNHEY, CDR2 SVGAGI. The CDR3 has 12 amino acids. The CDR3 DNA sequence: TGTGCCAGCAAGCGGGTGAACACTGAAGCTTTCTTT. The encoded protein is CASKRVNTEAFF.

This clonotype occurred a few times. The chain links TRBV20-1 to TRBJ2-7, with 10 bases aligning to TRBD2. This CDR3 region has 15 residues. In germline, CDR1 is DFQATT, CDR2 SNEGSKA (reference sequence). V lost 0 bases to trimming and J lost 2 bases; unmatched junction nucleotides: 4. The CDR3 nucleotides are TGCAGTGCTAGAGATCGGGGACTAGCGACCTACGAGCAGTACTTC. It specifies CSARDRGLATYEQYF.

This clonotype was counted ten times or more. The V gene is TRBV12-3 or TRBV12-4, the J gene TRBJ1-2, with D perhaps matching TRBD1 (6 bases). The CDR3 sequence is 13 residues long. Deletions cut 5 bases from V and 4 bases from J, with 11 bases between. The CDR3 here is CASSRDTFYGYTF. The CDR3 DNA follows: TGTGCCAGCAGTCGGGACACTTTCTATGGCTACACCTTC.